Below, 27 T cell receptor beta chains from the same sample are listed, as sequenced in a study of blood T cell repertoires in COVID-19. Data came from immunoSEQ multiplex PCR; TCRdb stores just in-frame clones and leaves some out. The data show 200,000 to 250,000 clones, with 83% seen just once and less than 8% held by the top ten. Sequenced sample: peripheral blood. Receptors originate from a woman aged 45 to 65 with acute or convalescent COVID-19.

The sample holds one count of this clone. V gene TRBV28 combines with J gene TRBJ2-7; D not certain. Per the germline V gene, CDR1 is MDHEN and CDR2 is SYDVKM. Deletions cut 7 bases from V and 0 bases from J, with 10 bases between. The CDR3 is 13 amino acids. The CDR3 DNA follows: TGTGCCAGCACGCCGCGGTTCTCCTACGAGCAGTACTTC. It is translated as CASTPRFSYEQYF. Combining the CDR3 with reference TRBV28 and TRBJ2-7 gives the whole variable domain DVKVTQSSRYLVKRTGEKVFLECVQDMDHENMFWYRQDPGLGLRLIYFSYDVKMKEKGDIPEGYSVSREKKERFSLILESASTNQTSMYLCASTPRFSYEQYFGPGTRLTVT.

The chain is built from TRBV12-2 and TRBJ1-3. TRBV12-2 is described as a pseudogene. CDR3 size: 16 residues. The CDR3, as DNA: TGTGCAAGTCGCTTAGCGACCGTCCGGAGGGGAAACACCATATATTTT. Amino acid sequence: CASRLATVRRGNTIYF.

The chain has TRBV4-1 and TRBJ2-7; 8 nucleotides line up with TRBD2. CDR3 length: 16 amino acids. V lost 0 bases and J lost 1; bases outside the gene matches: 5. Germline V gene sequence: CDR1 MGHRA, CDR2 YSYEKL. The CDR3 DNA reads as TGCGCCAGCAGCCAAGATTACAGCGGGAGTTCCTACGAGCAGTACTTC. This encodes CASSQDYSGSSYEQYF.

The chain uses TRBV30 and TRBJ1-2; a possible D gene is TRBD1 (6 bases). The V gene lost 3 bases and the J gene lost 5 bases, with 10 bases spanning the gap. Germline V CDR1 and CDR2: GTSNPN, SVGIG (reference sequence). This CDR3 has 12 residues. CDR3 bases: TGTGCCTGGAGCTACAGGGAGTATGGCTACACCTTC. Translation: CAWSYREYGYTF.

This rearrangement joins TRBV25-1 to TRBJ2-1, with a tentative D call TRBD2 (6 bases). The CDR3 extends over 14 amino acids. From germline, CDR1 is MGHDK and CDR2 SYGVNS. V shed 2 bases and J shed 7 bases, with 12 bases lying between them. The CDR3 here is CASSETLAGNEQFF. In DNA, the CDR3 is TGTGCCAGCAGTGAAACACTAGCCGGAAATGAGCAGTTCTTC. Full variable domain (remainder filled in from reference TRBV25-1 and TRBJ2-1): EADIYQTPRYLVIGTGKKITLECSQTMGHDKMYWYQQDPGMELHLIHYSYGVNSTEKGDLSSESTVSRIRTEHFPLTLESARPSHTSQYLCASSETLAGNEQFFGPGTRLTVL.

This clone has just a few counts. V gene TRBV5-6 combines with J gene TRBJ1-1; 8 bases are shared with TRBD1. J was trimmed by 4 bases and V by 3 bases; bases with no gene match: 2. The CDR3 is 13 amino acids. Germline V CDR1 and CDR2: SGHDT, YYEEEE. This CDR3 is CASSSDRATEAFF. CDR3 nucleotides: TGTGCCAGCAGCTCGGACAGGGCCACTGAAGCTTTCTTT. Full variable domain (missing parts from reference TRBV5-6 and TRBJ1-1): DAGVTQSPTHLIKTRGQQVTLRCSPKSGHDTVSWYQQALGQGPQFIFQYYEEEERQRGNFPDRFSGHQFPNYSSELNVNALLLGDSALYLCASSSDRATEAFFGQGTRLTVV.

The V gene is TRBV28, the J gene TRBJ2-1, with TRBD2 matching over 9 bases. The CDR3 runs 15 residues. Germline CDR1 MDHEN, CDR2 SYDVKM. V was pared by 2 bases and J by 8 bases, with 7 bases of the junction left unmatched. This CDR3 is CASSLASGILHEQFF. In nucleotides, the CDR3 is TGTGCCAGCAGTTTAGCTAGCGGGATATTGCATGAGCAGTTCTTC.

The J gene is TRBJ1-5, the V gene TRBV5-6; no reliable D call. V shed 4 bases and J shed 4 bases, with 12 bases lying between them. Germline lookup yields CDR1 SGHDT and CDR2 YYEEEE. There are 14 residues in the CDR3. The CDR3 DNA is TGTGCCAGCAGCCTCAAGTCGGGAAATCAGCCCCAGCATTTT. As protein: CASSLKSGNQPQHF.

This chain uses TRBV28 with TRBJ1-5; 9 nucleotides agree with TRBD1. The V and J ends lost 5 bases and 2 bases, in that order; junction bases with no gene match: 1. The CDR3 totals 14 residues. Germline values: CDR1 MDHEN, CDR2 SYDVKM. The CDR3 sequence: CASSNRGRNQPQHF. In nucleotides, the CDR3 is TGTGCCAGCAGTAACAGGGGGCGCAATCAGCCCCAGCATTTT.

The chain recombines TRBV5-4 with TRBJ1-2, with TRBD1 identical over 7 bases. From germline, CDR1 is SGHNT and CDR2 YYREEE (reference sequence). With V trimmed by 3 bases and J by 2 bases, 7 bases remained unmatched. This CDR3 has 15 amino acids. CDR3 protein: CASSSTWGQNYGYTF. CDR3 sequence (DNA): TGTGCCAGCAGCTCAACCTGGGGACAGAACTATGGCTACACCTTC.

This clone was seen a few times. DNA of the CDR3: TGTGCCAGCAGAACCTACCGGGACAGCTACGAGCAGTACTTC. The encoded protein is CASRTYRDSYEQYF. The rearrangement joins TRBV6-5 to TRBJ2-7; 7 bases line up with TRBD1. After removal of 6 bases from V and 3 bases from J, the junction contained 8 bases not matched to a gene. Germline V gene lookup returns CDR1 MNHEY and CDR2 SVGAGI. The CDR3 sequence is 14 residues long.

The rearrangement joins TRBV7-9 to TRBJ2-1, with 7 bases aligning to TRBD2. The CDR3 runs 15 residues. Germline loops: CDR1 SEHNR, CDR2 FQNEAQ (reference sequence). J lost 2 bases, V lost 5 bases, and 6 bases had no gene match. CDR3 protein: CASSPSGAPYNEQFF. CDR3 nucleotides: TGTGCCAGCAGCCCGAGCGGGGCCCCCTACAATGAGCAGTTCTTC.

This clone was picked up one time. This chain connects TRBV5-1 to TRBJ2-2; TRBD1 matches 12 bases. Germline CDR1 is SGHRS and CDR2 is YFSETQ. This CDR3 has 16 residues. V lost 7 bases to trimming and J lost 5 bases; unmatched junction nucleotides: 9. Here the CDR3 reads CASDPGTGGFTGELFF. DNA of the CDR3: TGCGCCAGCGATCCCGGGACAGGGGGCTTTACCGGGGAGCTGTTTTTT.

The chain couples TRBV6-5 to TRBJ1-5; D possibly corresponds to TRBD1 (5 bases). The CDR3 contains 16 residues. Germline-derived CDR1 and CDR2 are MNHEY and SVGAGI. V gave up 2 bases and J gave up 3 bases, with 14 bases separating them. The chain's CDR3 is CASSYGGGVNNQPQHF. The DNA for the CDR3 is TGTGCCAGCAGTTACGGGGGAGGGGTGAACAATCAGCCCCAGCATTTT.

The table lists this clone with a few counts. This sequence joins TRBV7-8 and TRBJ2-7, with 8 bases aligning to TRBD1. The CDR3 is 13 amino acids. CDR1 SGHVS and CDR2 FQNEAQ come from the germline V gene. The trim removed 4 bases at V and 4 bases at J, leaving 3 bases unmatched. CDR3 loop: CASSWDRRYEQYF. The CDR3 DNA is TGTGCCAGCAGCTGGGACAGGAGGTACGAGCAGTACTTC.

This clone was seen once. The rearrangement joins TRBV3-1 (or the pseudogene TRBV3-2) to TRBJ2-1; 14 positions agree with TRBD2. This CDR3 comprises 18 residues. V trimming: 3 bases; J trimming: 8 bases; junction bases outside the gene matches: 12. Germline V gene sequence: CDR1 LGHDT, CDR2 YNNKEL (reference sequence). The CDR3 nucleotides are TGTGCCAGCAGCCAGAGACTAGCGGGGGGGCCTCATATCCATGAGCAGTTCTTC. This sequence encodes CASSQRLAGGPHIHEQFF.

The J gene is TRBJ1-3, the V gene TRBV5-1, with a possible D match to TRBD1 (5 bases). From germline, CDR1 is SGHRS and CDR2 YFSETQ. Trimming took off 4 bases at V and 0 bases at J, with 11 bases between the two ends. This CDR3 is built from 15 residues. The CDR3 sequence: CASSLGAASGNTIYF. The CDR3 nucleotides are TGCGCCAGCAGCCTTGGGGCAGCCTCTGGAAACACCATATATTTT.

In its sample, this clone was seen once. J is TRBJ1-1 and V is TRBV4-3; D may be TRBD1 (5 bases). Germline values: CDR1 LGHNA, CDR2 YSLEER. The CDR3 is 15 amino acids. Trimming left V 0 bases short and J 3 bases short, with 11 bases between. CDR3 sequence: CASSQDGRAHTEAFF. The CDR3 bases are TGCGCCAGCAGCCAAGACGGCAGGGCCCACACTGAAGCTTTCTTT.

The chain links TRBV5-4 to TRBJ2-4, with D tentatively TRBD2 (5 bases). Germline lookup yields CDR1 SGHNT and CDR2 YYREEE (reference sequence). Trimming removed 4 bases at V and 3 bases at J, with 14 bases between. This CDR3 region has 15 residues. The CDR3 DNA sequence: TGTGCCAGCAGCGGCCTTAGTGAGGGCAAAAACATTCAGTACTTC. It yields the protein CASSGLSEGKNIQYF. Supplemented by reference TRBV5-4 and TRBJ2-4, the full variable domain reads ETGVTQSPTHLIKTRGQQVTLRCSSQSGHNTVSWYQQALGQGPQFIFQYYREEENGRGNFPPRFSGLQFPNYSSELNVNALELDDSALYLCASSGLSEGKNIQYFGAGTRLSVL.

In its sample, this clone was seen a few times. The chain joins TRBV5-1 to TRBJ2-1, with TRBD2 matching over 15 bases. The V and J ends lost 4 bases and 7 bases, in that order; junction bases with no gene match: 3. Germline loops: CDR1 SGHRS, CDR2 YFSETQ. This CDR3 spans 15 amino acids. CDR3: CASSQGLAGGNEQFF. The CDR3 bases are TGCGCCAGCAGCCAGGGACTAGCGGGAGGTAATGAGCAGTTCTTC.

As regards this clone: An end of the junction differs from the germline gene, which may be a read error. Other nucleotide sequences from this sample produce the same CDR3. Written as DNA, the CDR3 is TGCGCCAGCAGACTAACTACAAACACTGAGGCTTTCTTT. As protein: CASRLTTNTEAFF. V and J are TRBV5-1 and TRBJ1-1; no definite D call. Germline lookup yields CDR1 SGHRS and CDR2 YFSETQ. This CDR3 is built from 13 residues.

V is TRBV7-9 and J is TRBJ1-4; TRBD1 is a possible D gene (5 bases). This CDR3 region has 13 residues. CDR1 and CDR2 (germline): SEHNR, FQNEAQ (reference sequence). V was trimmed by 7 bases and J by 8 bases, leaving 14 bases between them. The DNA for the CDR3 is TGTGCCAGCACCTTCCAGGGCGCAGAAAAACTGTTTTTT. As protein: CASTFQGAEKLFF.

This clone was seen a few times. In the same sample, other DNA sequences code for this CDR3. The J gene is TRBJ2-1, the V gene TRBV19; D is unclear. Looked up from germline, CDR1 is LNHDA and CDR2 is SQIVND (reference sequence). There are 11 residues in the CDR3. Trimming cost V 1 base and J 10 bases, with 5 bases left between them. The CDR3 DNA follows: TGTGCCAGTAGTATAGTCGGGGAGCAGTTCTTC. It is translated as CASSIVGEQFF.

This clone was detected a few times. The chain combines TRBV9 with TRBJ1-1; D is possibly TRBD1 (6 bases). Germline V gene sequence: CDR1 SGDLS, CDR2 YYNGEE. The CDR3 totals 14 residues. V lost 4 bases and J lost 1, with 11 bases in between. CDR3 protein: CASSLQGGNTEAFF. Written as DNA, the CDR3 is TGTGCCAGCAGCTTACAGGGTGGGAACACTGAAGCTTTCTTT.

This chain joins TRBV27 and TRBJ1-6, with D perhaps TRBD1 (5 bases). The germline V gene has CDR1 MNHEY and CDR2 SMNVEV (reference sequence). Trimming took off 5 bases at V and 4 bases at J, with 15 bases between the two ends. This CDR3 spans 16 amino acids. As DNA, the CDR3 is TGTGCCAGCAGTAGGGGTCAAGGGGCTTATAATTCACCCCTCCACTTT. Protein product: CASSRGQGAYNSPLHF.

The rearrangement joins TRBV28 to TRBJ2-3; the match to TRBD2 covers 10 bases. CDR1 and CDR2 (germline): MDHEN, SYDVKM. The CDR3 consists of 18 residues. V lost 5 bases and J lost 2; bases outside the gene matches: 13. The CDR3 bases are TGTGCCAGCAGTCCTCACTCCGGACTAGCGGCCCTCACAGATACGCAGTATTTT. Its protein product is CASSPHSGLAALTDTQYF.

Regarding this clone: Other DNA sequences in this sample translate to the same CDR3. This chain connects TRBV4-1 to TRBJ2-7, with TRBD1 as a possible D gene (5 bases). Germline values: CDR1 MGHRA, CDR2 YSYEKL. The CDR3 extends over 14 amino acids. V was shortened by 1 base and J by 1 base, with 8 bases between the two germline ends. This chain's CDR3 is CASSQGQGSYEQYF. The CDR3 bases are TGCGCCAGCAGCCAAGGCCAGGGATCCTACGAGCAGTACTTC.